Each of the 16 T cell receptor beta chains below was sequenced from the same sample in a study of Ad26.COV2.S vaccination and SARS-CoV-2 variants. Clones were read by immunoSEQ multiplex PCR, and TCRdb kept only the in-frame ones, dropping some. This table has approximately 140,000 clones, 75% to 90% appearing once. Material: peripheral blood, obtained after recovery from COVID-19. These TCRs come from a human donor who had recovered from COVID-19.

The chain employs TRBV13 and TRBJ1-3; 7 positions match TRBD1. This CDR3 has 15 residues. V trimming: 3 bases; J trimming: 1 base; junction bases outside the gene matches: 3. Germline-derived CDR1 and CDR2 are PRHDT and FYEKMQ (reference sequence). The CDR3 coding sequence is TGTGCCAGCAGCTTGTTACAGGGGTCTGGAAACACCATATATTTT. Translating gives CASSLLQGSGNTIYF. The full variable domain, rest sourced from reference TRBV13 and TRBJ1-3, is AAGVIQSPRHLIKEKRETATLKCYPIPRHDTVYWYQQGPGQDPQFLISFYEKMQSDKGSIPDRFSAQQFSDYHSELNMSSLELGDSALYFCASSLLQGSGNTIYFGEGSWLTVV.

The chain combines TRBV29-1 with TRBJ2-2; D perhaps matches TRBD1 (6 bases). The ends were cut back, 1 base at V and 2 bases at J, with 8 bases in the middle. The CDR3 runs 14 residues. CDR1 and CDR2 (germline): SQVTM, ANQGSEA. The CDR3 DNA reads as TGCAGCGTTGAAGGCAGGGGCAACACCGGGGAGCTGTTTTTT. Its translation: CSVEGRGNTGELFF.

The chain is built from TRBV30 and TRBJ2-1, with D uncertain. The germline V gene has CDR1 GTSNPN and CDR2 SVGIG (reference sequence). Trimming removed 2 bases from V and 3 bases from J, with 5 bases in between. The CDR3 spans 12 residues. CDR3 sequence reads: CAWSKGYNEQFF. CDR3 coding DNA: TGTGCCTGGAGTAAGGGCTACAATGAGCAGTTCTTC.

Here the CDR3 reads CASSFPTVAGGSETQYF. The CDR3 DNA reads as TGTGCCAGCAGTTTCCCCACCGTAGCGGGGGGGTCTGAGACCCAGTACTTC. The J gene is TRBJ2-5, the V gene TRBV28, with 11 positions matching TRBD2. The CDR3 consists of 17 residues. Germline CDR1 reads MDHEN; CDR2 reads SYDVKM. V was clipped by 3 bases and J by 5 bases; unmatched bases: 11.

This clone has just one count. J is TRBJ1-2 and V is TRBV3-1 (or the pseudogene TRBV3-2), with 7 bases matching TRBD1. Germline CDR1 and CDR2: LGHDT and YNNKEL (reference sequence). J was trimmed by 7 bases and V by 5 bases; bases with no gene match: 7. CDR3 length equals 13 residues. CDR3 sequence (DNA): TGTGCCAGCAGCAAGACAGGGCTAAGTGGCTACACCTTC. Translation gives CASSKTGLSGYTF.

This clone was picked up one time. This chain links TRBV11-2 with TRBJ2-5; D uncertain. V shed 0 bases and J shed 2 bases, with 7 bases lying between them. The germline CDR1 and CDR2 sequences are SGHAT and FQNNGV. This CDR3 has 14 residues. The CDR3 spells CASSLDPGQETQYF. CDR3 bases: TGTGCCAGCAGCTTAGATCCCGGTCAAGAGACCCAGTACTTC.

The chain links TRBV6-2 or TRBV6-3 to TRBJ1-2; D not certain. The CDR3 is 12 residues long. V lost 6 bases, J lost 8 bases, and 13 bases lay in between. Looked up from germline, CDR1 is MNHEY and CDR2 is SVGEGT. CDR3 sequence: CASSGSSLGYTF. CDR3 bases: TGTGCCAGCAGCGGCAGTTCGCTCGGCTACACCTTC.

The CDR3 bases are TGTGCCAGTGGCTACAGGGGGGAATACACAGATACGCAGTATTTT. Translating it yields CASGYRGEYTDTQYF. The V call is TRBV19, the J call TRBJ2-3; 8 nucleotides agree with TRBD1. The CDR3 is 15 residues long. V trimming: 8 bases; J trimming: 2 bases; junction bases outside the gene matches: 9. Germline V gives CDR1 LNHDA, CDR2 SQIVND (reference sequence). Full variable domain (remainder filled in from reference TRBV19 and TRBJ2-3): DGGITQSPKYLFRKEGQNVTLSCEQNLNHDAMYWYRQDPGQGLRLIYYSQIVNDFQKGDIAEGYSVSREKKESFPLTVTSAQKNPTAFYLCASGYRGEYTDTQYFGPGTRLTVL.

V gene TRBV28 combines with J gene TRBJ1-1; TRBD1 is a possible D gene (6 bases). Germline V CDR1 and CDR2: MDHEN, SYDVKM. The CDR3 has 12 amino acids. Trimming took 9 bases from V and 4 from J, leaving 12 bases between them. As DNA, the CDR3 is TGTGCCAGTTCCGACAGGCTCACTGAAGCTTTCTTT. Its translation is CASSDRLTEAFF.

This clone was counted a single time. The chain is built from TRBV5-4 and TRBJ1-1, with D possibly being TRBD1 (6 bases). CDR3 length equals 16 residues. CDR1 and CDR2 (germline): SGHNT, YYREEE (reference sequence). V lost 1 base and J 0 bases, leaving 13 bases between the germline ends. The CDR3 sequence is CASSLSPGDMNTEAFF. The CDR3 DNA reads TGTGCCAGCAGCTTGTCCCCAGGGGATATGAACACTGAAGCTTTCTTT.

The sample holds a few counts of this clone. The gene calls are TRBV7-8 and TRBJ1-1; TRBD1 matches 7 bases. CDR1 is SGHVS, CDR2 FQNEAQ, per germline. The CDR3 is 16 residues long. Trimming cost V 1 base and J 6 bases; bases outside gene matches: 11. CDR3 coding DNA: TGTGCCAGCAGCTTAGTTGGGGCGCAGGGGGGCTCTGAAGCTTTCTTT. As protein: CASSLVGAQGGSEAFF.

The chain carries TRBV11-2 and TRBJ2-1, with D hard to call. The CDR3 is 13 residues long. Per germline, CDR1 SGHAT and CDR2 FQNNGV. V was cut by 0 bases and J by 10 bases, with 10 bases left in between. Here the CDR3 reads CASSLEALLEQFF. The CDR3 DNA reads as TGTGCCAGCAGCTTAGAGGCCCTACTCGAGCAGTTCTTC.

As DNA, the CDR3 is TGTGCCAGCAGTGGGGACAGGGAGGCAAACGAGCAGTACTTC. Translation gives CASSGDREANEQYF. V gene TRBV28 combines with J gene TRBJ2-7; 9 positions match TRBD1. The CDR3 consists of 14 residues. V gave up 5 bases and J gave up 5 bases; unmatched junction bases: 7. Germline loops: CDR1 MDHEN, CDR2 SYDVKM.

This chain links TRBV28 with TRBJ2-7; 7 positions agree with TRBD1. Trimming cost V 7 bases and J 5 bases; bases outside gene matches: 8. Per germline, CDR1 MDHEN and CDR2 SYDVKM. This CDR3 comprises 13 residues. The CDR3 region is CASTNRGRDEQYF. The DNA of the CDR3 is TGTGCCAGCACCAACAGGGGCAGGGACGAGCAGTACTTC. The variable domain in full, with the rest retrieved from reference TRBV28 and TRBJ2-7, is DVKVTQSSRYLVKRTGEKVFLECVQDMDHENMFWYRQDPGLGLRLIYFSYDVKMKEKGDIPEGYSVSREKKERFSLILESASTNQTSMYLCASTNRGRDEQYFGPGTRLTVT.

The rearrangement joins TRBV20-1 to TRBJ2-3; TRBD2 matches 13 bases. Per the germline V gene, CDR1 is DFQATT and CDR2 is SNEGSKA (reference sequence). The CDR3 has 15 amino acids. The V and J ends lost 3 bases and 4 bases, in that order; junction bases with no gene match: 4. CDR3 nucleotides: TGCAGTGCTAGTTTACTAGCGGGGGGGCCAGATACGCAGTATTTT. Protein sequence: CSASLLAGGPDTQYF.

V gene TRBV4-1 combines with J gene TRBJ1-2, with a possible D match to TRBD1 (5 bases). This CDR3 has 14 residues. The V gene's germline CDR1 is MGHRA and CDR2 YSYEKL. V lost 3 bases, J lost 7 bases, and 15 bases lay in between. CDR3 loop: CASSHEGPRSGYTF. CDR3 bases: TGCGCCAGCAGCCATGAGGGACCTCGGAGTGGCTACACCTTC.